Listed here are 19 T cell receptor beta chains from one sample, sequenced in a study of brain T cells in children with intractable seizures (dated by TCRdb to about 2021). Receptors were amplified or captured by the immunoSEQ multiplex PCR assay. TCRdb holds this immuneACCESS table with in-frame rearrangements only. Some clones are missing; in checked studies, unresolved V genes explain under half, and the rest has no known cause. Here the sample has about 76,000 clones; approximately 94% occur a single time. The top ten clones comprise over 1.5% of the sample. The time point tag for this specimen amounts to: resected brain tissue, or blood drawn just prior to surgery. This material consisted of peripheral blood, taken at surgery. These receptors all stem from a boy in the first two years of life with tuberous sclerosis and intractable seizures.

The chain uses TRBV20-1 and TRBJ2-7, with D perhaps TRBD1 or TRBD2 (5 bases each). V was pared by 3 bases and J by 4 bases, with 10 bases between. This CDR3 is built from 12 residues. CDR1 and CDR2 (germline): DFQATT, SNEGSKA (reference sequence). CDR3 protein: CSASPREYEQYF. In DNA, the CDR3 is TGCAGTGCTAGTCCCAGGGAGTACGAGCAGTACTTC.

The chain employs TRBV6-5 and TRBJ2-3; D ambiguous. From germline, CDR1 is MNHEY and CDR2 SVGAGI. The CDR3 is made up of 12 amino acids. V gave up 6 bases and J gave up 6 bases, with 10 bases separating them. The DNA for the CDR3 is TGTGCCAGCAGCCGATACGGGGATACGCAGTATTTT. Its translation: CASSRYGDTQYF.

CDR3 DNA: TGTGCCAGCTCACCGGAGAGACAGGGATTCTCTGGGGCCAACGTCCTGACTTTC. Translation gives CASSPERQGFSGANVLTF. The gene calls are TRBV18 and TRBJ2-6, with 7 bases that match TRBD1. After removal of 3 bases from V and 0 bases from J, the junction contained 8 bases not matched to a gene. This CDR3 is 18 amino acids long. The V gene's germline CDR1 is KGHSH and CDR2 LQKENI.

The J gene is TRBJ1-2, the V gene TRBV6-2 or TRBV6-3, with D perhaps TRBD1 (5 bases). Germline lookup yields CDR1 MNHEY and CDR2 SVGEGT. The V and J ends lost 3 bases and 4 bases respectively, with 15 bases between them. The CDR3 has 15 amino acids. This chain's CDR3 is CASSYIASGRYGYTF. The CDR3 bases are TGTGCCAGCAGTTATATTGCGTCAGGGCGCTATGGCTACACCTTC.

The chain combines TRBV3-1 (or the pseudogene TRBV3-2) with TRBJ1-2; D gene ambiguous. The ends were cut back, 4 bases at V and 5 bases at J, with 14 bases in the middle. CDR1 LGHDT and CDR2 YNNKEL come from the germline V gene (reference sequence). This CDR3 has 14 amino acids. The CDR3 spells CASSPWQAEYGYTF. The CDR3 DNA is TGTGCCAGCAGCCCTTGGCAGGCCGAGTATGGCTACACCTTC.

J is TRBJ1-1 and V is TRBV28, with unresolved D. Germline CDR1 is MDHEN and CDR2 is SYDVKM. The length of the CDR3 is 13 residues. Trimming removed 3 bases from V and 1 base from J, with 6 bases in between. The CDR3, as DNA: TGTGCCAGCAGTTTTGGGCAGAACACTGAAGCTTTCTTT. This translates into CASSFGQNTEAFF.

This clone was seen a handful of times. This sequence joins TRBV6-5 and TRBJ2-5; possible D gene TRBD1, 6 bases. The CDR3 is made up of 12 amino acids. The V and J ends lost 7 bases and 5 bases respectively, with 11 bases between them. Germline CDR1 is MNHEY and CDR2 is SVGAGI. As DNA, the CDR3 is TGTGCCAGCACCAACAGGGAGGAGACCCAGTACTTC. Encoded protein: CASTNREETQYF.

This rearrangement joins TRBV28 to TRBJ2-7; 8 nucleotides align to TRBD1. V trimming: 4 bases; J trimming: 0 bases; junction bases outside the gene matches: 14. The length of the CDR3 is 18 residues. CDR1 is MDHEN, CDR2 SYDVKM, per germline. The CDR3 is CASSWDRSLKLSSYEQYF. Here the CDR3 DNA reads TGTGCCAGCAGTTGGGACAGGTCTCTAAAGCTTAGCTCCTACGAGCAGTACTTC.

The V call is TRBV25-1, the J call TRBJ2-1; D is possibly TRBD2 (6 bases). Germline V gene sequence: CDR1 MGHDK, CDR2 SYGVNS. This CDR3 has 12 amino acids. Trimming cost V 6 bases and J 5 bases, with 8 bases left between them. Here the CDR3 DNA reads TGTGCCAGCAGCCGGGGGAACAATGAGCAGTTCTTC. Residues: CASSRGNNEQFF.

The chain carries TRBV28 and TRBJ2-1, with TRBD2 matching 16 bases. The germline V gene encodes CDR1 MDHEN and CDR2 SYDVKM. The CDR3 runs 18 residues. V was pared by 2 bases and J by 1 base, with 2 bases of the junction left unmatched. This chain's CDR3 is CASSLGTSGRDSYNEQFF. The CDR3 DNA reads as TGTGCCAGCAGTTTAGGGACTAGCGGGAGGGATTCCTACAATGAGCAGTTCTTC.

This clone showed up just once. V usage is TRBV7-2 and J usage is TRBJ1-2, with 8 bases lining up with TRBD1. CDR1 and CDR2 (germline): SGHTA, FQGNSA. V lost 7 bases to trimming and J lost 5 bases; unmatched junction nucleotides: 12. The CDR3 consists of 15 residues. DNA of the CDR3: TGTGCCAGCACCCTGGGGCAGGGGGCTCGGTATGGCTACACCTTC. Translated, it gives CASTLGQGARYGYTF.

For the CDR3, the DNA is TGTGCCAGCAGCGTAGGTAGTTTCACTGAAGCTTTCTTT. As protein: CASSVGSFTEAFF. The chain links TRBV9 to TRBJ1-1; D not certain. The V and J ends lost 0 bases and 4 bases respectively, with 7 bases between them. This CDR3 region has 13 residues. CDR1 is SGDLS and CDR2 is YYNGEE in the germline V gene.

This sequence joins TRBV4-1 and TRBJ2-5; no firm D call. Trimming stripped 4 bases from V and 4 bases from J, with 16 bases between. Germline CDR1 is MGHRA and CDR2 is YSYEKL. CDR3 length equals 15 residues. The CDR3 nucleotides read TGCGCCAGCAGCCTCTTTTCGGCCTCGGGAGAGACCCAGTACTTC. Translation: CASSLFSASGETQYF.

The CDR3 coding sequence is TGTGCCAGCAGTGAAGATTCCACAGATACGCAGTATTTT. Its translation is CASSEDSTDTQYF. This chain uses TRBV6-1 with TRBJ2-3; D uncertain. The CDR3 is 13 amino acids. Trimming shortened V by 1 base and J by 2 bases, and 4 bases separated the two germline ends. Germline-derived CDR1 and CDR2 are MNHNS and SASEGT.

The rearrangement links TRBV7-9 to TRBJ2-7; maybe TRBD2 (5 bases). The CDR3 runs 14 residues. Germline values: CDR1 SEHNR, CDR2 FQNEAQ (reference sequence). Trimming removed 5 bases from V and 0 bases from J, with 11 bases in between. CDR3 sequence: CASSHDGLSYEQYF. CDR3 coding DNA: TGTGCCAGCAGCCACGACGGACTCTCCTACGAGCAGTACTTC.

The chain is built from TRBV6-5 and TRBJ2-5; D remains unclear. Per the germline V gene, CDR1 is MNHEY and CDR2 is SVGAGI. V dropped 6 bases and J dropped 2 bases, with 10 bases sitting between them. The CDR3 is made up of 13 amino acids. CDR3 region: CASRPGSQETQYF. CDR3 bases: TGTGCCAGCAGACCCGGGTCTCAAGAGACCCAGTACTTC.

This chain joins TRBV4-1 and TRBJ2-5; 12 bases are a match to TRBD2. There are 18 residues in the CDR3. The germline gives CDR1 MGHRA, CDR2 YSYEKL. V lost 4 bases and J lost 0; bases outside the gene matches: 9. The CDR3 reads CASSLLATSGGYQETQYF. The CDR3 DNA follows: TGCGCCAGCAGCCTCCTAGCGACTAGCGGGGGATACCAAGAGACCCAGTACTTC.

The rearrangement joins TRBV5-4 to TRBJ2-3; D uncertain. The CDR3 sequence is 12 residues long. CDR1 is SGHNT and CDR2 is YYREEE in the germline V gene (reference sequence). V lost 4 bases to trimming and J lost 6 bases, with 9 bases between them. CDR3 sequence: CASSVLVDTQYF. In DNA, the CDR3 is TGTGCCAGCAGCGTTCTGGTGGATACGCAGTATTTT.

The CDR3 DNA reads as TGTGCCAGCAGTCAAAGACTAGCGGAGCTCTACAATGAGCAGTTCTTC. This codes for CASSQRLAELYNEQFF. This chain uses TRBV11-2 with TRBJ2-1, with 9 positions matching TRBD2. Germline V lookup: CDR1 SGHAT, CDR2 FQNNGV. The V and J ends lost 6 bases and 3 bases, in that order; junction bases with no gene match: 9. The length of the CDR3 is 16 residues.